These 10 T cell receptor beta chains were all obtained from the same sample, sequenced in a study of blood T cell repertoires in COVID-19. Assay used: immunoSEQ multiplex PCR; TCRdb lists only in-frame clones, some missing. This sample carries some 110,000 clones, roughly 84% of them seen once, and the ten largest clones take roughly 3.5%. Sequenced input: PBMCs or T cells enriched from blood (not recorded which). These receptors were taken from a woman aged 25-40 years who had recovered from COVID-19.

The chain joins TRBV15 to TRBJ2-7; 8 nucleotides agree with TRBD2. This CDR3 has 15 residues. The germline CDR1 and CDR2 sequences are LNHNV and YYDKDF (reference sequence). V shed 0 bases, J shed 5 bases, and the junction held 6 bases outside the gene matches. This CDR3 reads CATSRDGAGVHEQYF. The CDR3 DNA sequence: TGTGCCACCAGCAGAGACGGAGCGGGAGTTCACGAGCAGTACTTC.

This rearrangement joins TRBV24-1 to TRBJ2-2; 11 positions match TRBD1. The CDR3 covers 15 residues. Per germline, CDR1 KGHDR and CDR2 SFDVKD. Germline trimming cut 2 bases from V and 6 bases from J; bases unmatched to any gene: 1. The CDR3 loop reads CATSDWGQGAGELFF. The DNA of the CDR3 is TGTGCCACCAGTGATTGGGGACAGGGGGCCGGGGAGCTGTTTTTT.

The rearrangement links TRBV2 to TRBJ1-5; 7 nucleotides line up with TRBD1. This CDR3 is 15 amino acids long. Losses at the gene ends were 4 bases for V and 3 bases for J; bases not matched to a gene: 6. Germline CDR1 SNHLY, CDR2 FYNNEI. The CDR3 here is CASSGEQGNNQPQHF. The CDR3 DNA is TGTGCCAGCAGTGGCGAACAGGGGAACAATCAGCCCCAGCATTTT.

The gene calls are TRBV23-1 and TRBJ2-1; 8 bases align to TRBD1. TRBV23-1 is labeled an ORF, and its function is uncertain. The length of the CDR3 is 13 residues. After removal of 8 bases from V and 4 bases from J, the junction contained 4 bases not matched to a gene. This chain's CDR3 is CASGQGLYNEQFF. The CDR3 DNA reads TGCGCCAGCGGACAGGGCCTTTACAATGAGCAGTTCTTC.

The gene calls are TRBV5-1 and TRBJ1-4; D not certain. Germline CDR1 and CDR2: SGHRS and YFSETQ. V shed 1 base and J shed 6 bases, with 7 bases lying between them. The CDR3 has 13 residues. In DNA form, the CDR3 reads TGCGCCAGCAGCTTGCTCGGGGATGAAAAACTGTTTTTT. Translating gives CASSLLGDEKLFF.

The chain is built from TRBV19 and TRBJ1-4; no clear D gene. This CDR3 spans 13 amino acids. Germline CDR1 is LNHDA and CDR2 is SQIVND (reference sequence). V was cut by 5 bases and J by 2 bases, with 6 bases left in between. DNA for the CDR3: TGTGCCAGTAGTCCCGGGACTAATGAAAAACTGTTTTTT. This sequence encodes CASSPGTNEKLFF.

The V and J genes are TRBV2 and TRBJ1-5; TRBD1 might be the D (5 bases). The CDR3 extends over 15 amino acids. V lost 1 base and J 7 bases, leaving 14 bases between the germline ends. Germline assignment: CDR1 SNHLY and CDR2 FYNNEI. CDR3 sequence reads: CASSEVPQGGQPQHF. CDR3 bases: TGTGCCAGCAGTGAAGTTCCGCAGGGTGGACAGCCCCAGCATTTT. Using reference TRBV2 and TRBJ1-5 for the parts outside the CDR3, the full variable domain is EPEVTQTPSHQVTQMGQEVILRCVPISNHLYFYWYRQILGQKVEFLVSFYNNEISEKSEIFDDQFSVERPDGSNFTLKIRSTKLEDSAMYFCASSEVPQGGQPQHFGDGTRLSIL.

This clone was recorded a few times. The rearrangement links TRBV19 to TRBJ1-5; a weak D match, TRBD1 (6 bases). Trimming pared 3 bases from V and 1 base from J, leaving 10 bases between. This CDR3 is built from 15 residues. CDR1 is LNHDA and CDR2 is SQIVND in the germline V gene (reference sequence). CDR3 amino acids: CASSMRGASNQPQHF. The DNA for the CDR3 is TGTGCCAGTAGTATGCGGGGGGCGAGCAATCAGCCCCAGCATTTT. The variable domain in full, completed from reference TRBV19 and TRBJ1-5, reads DGGITQSPKYLFRKEGQNVTLSCEQNLNHDAMYWYRQDPGQGLRLIYYSQIVNDFQKGDIAEGYSVSREKKESFPLTVTSAQKNPTAFYLCASSMRGASNQPQHFGDGTRLSIL.

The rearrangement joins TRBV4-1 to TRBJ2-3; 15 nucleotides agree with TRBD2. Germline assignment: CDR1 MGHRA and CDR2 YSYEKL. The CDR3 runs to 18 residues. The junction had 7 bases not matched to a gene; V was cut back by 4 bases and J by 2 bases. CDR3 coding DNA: TGCGCCAGCAGCCCGGGACTAGCGGGAGGACGGCCCACAGATACGCAGTATTTT. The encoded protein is CASSPGLAGGRPTDTQYF.

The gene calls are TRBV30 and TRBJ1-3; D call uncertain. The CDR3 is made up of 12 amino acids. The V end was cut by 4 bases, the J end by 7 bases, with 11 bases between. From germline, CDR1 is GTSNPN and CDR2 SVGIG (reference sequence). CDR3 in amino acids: CAWTPGGNTIYF. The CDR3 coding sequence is TGTGCCTGGACACCTGGAGGGAACACCATATATTTT.